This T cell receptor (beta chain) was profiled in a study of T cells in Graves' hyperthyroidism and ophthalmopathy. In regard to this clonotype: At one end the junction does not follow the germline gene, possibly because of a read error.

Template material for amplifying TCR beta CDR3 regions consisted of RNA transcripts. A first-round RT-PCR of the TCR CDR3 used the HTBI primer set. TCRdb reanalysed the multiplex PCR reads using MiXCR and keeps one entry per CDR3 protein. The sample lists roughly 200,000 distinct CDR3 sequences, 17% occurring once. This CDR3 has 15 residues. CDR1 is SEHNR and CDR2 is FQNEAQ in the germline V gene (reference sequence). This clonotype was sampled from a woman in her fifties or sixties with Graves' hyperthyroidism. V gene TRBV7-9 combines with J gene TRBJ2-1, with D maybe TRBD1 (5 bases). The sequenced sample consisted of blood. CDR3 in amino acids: CASSDQGSSYNEQLF. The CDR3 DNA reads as TGTGCCAGCAGCGACCAGGGTAGCTCCTACAATGAGCAGCTCTTC.